These 27 T cell receptor beta chains were sequenced from one sample in a study of blood T cell repertoires in COVID-19. The method was immunoSEQ multiplex PCR; TCRdb's version includes in-frame clones alone and lacks a portion of them. The table has over 70,000 clones, around 76% seen once. The sample was peripheral blood. Receptors originate from an elderly woman with active or convalescent COVID-19.

This clone was counted between two and nine times. V gene TRBV4-3 combines with J gene TRBJ1-4, with 10 bases aligning to TRBD1. The V segment lost 5 bases and the J segment 7 bases; nucleotides outside the gene matches: 7. The CDR3 consists of 15 residues. Germline V CDR1 and CDR2: LGHNA, YSLEER. The CDR3 here is CASSSDRGHREKLFF. The CDR3 nucleotides read TGCGCCAGCAGCTCCGACAGGGGGCACCGTGAAAAACTGTTTTTT.

The V call is TRBV5-4, the J call TRBJ2-5; 12 nucleotides agree with TRBD2. The V and J ends lost 4 bases and 2 bases, in that order; junction bases with no gene match: 6. Per germline, CDR1 SGHNT and CDR2 YYREEE (reference sequence). The CDR3 consists of 16 residues. CDR3 in DNA: TGTGCCAGCAGCCCAAGGACTAGCGGGGCACAAGAGACCCAGTACTTC. Its protein product is CASSPRTSGAQETQYF.

The V and J genes are TRBV7-8 and TRBJ2-1; possibly TRBD2 for D (6 bases). This CDR3 comprises 13 residues. Per germline, CDR1 SGHVS and CDR2 FQNEAQ. V lost 4 bases to trimming and J lost 6 bases, with 10 bases between them. Here the CDR3 reads CASSWRDTNEQFF. Written as DNA, the CDR3 is TGTGCCAGCAGCTGGCGGGATACCAATGAGCAGTTCTTC.

V usage is TRBV3-1 (or the pseudogene TRBV3-2) and J usage is TRBJ1-2; weak D call: TRBD1 (5 bases). The germline gives CDR1 LGHDT, CDR2 YNNKEL (reference sequence). This CDR3 is 13 amino acids long. V gave up 2 bases and J gave up 7 bases, with 11 bases separating them. The CDR3 DNA reads as TGTGCCAGCAGCCAAAGGGAGGGACGTGGCTACACCTTC. This gives the protein CASSQREGRGYTF.

The V call is TRBV15, the J call TRBJ1-5; TRBD1 is a possible D gene (6 bases). In germline, CDR1 is LNHNV, CDR2 YYDKDF (reference sequence). Trimming stripped 5 bases from V and 7 bases from J, with 15 bases between. This CDR3 contains 14 residues. The CDR3 bases are TGTGCCACCAGCCTCGAACAGGGTTGGCAGCCCCAGCATTTT. Translating it yields CATSLEQGWQPQHF.

The chain combines TRBV28 with TRBJ1-5, with 8 positions matching TRBD1. CDR3 length: 14 residues. Germline lookup yields CDR1 MDHEN and CDR2 SYDVKM. The V segment lost 7 bases and the J segment 4 bases; nucleotides outside the gene matches: 6. The CDR3 region has the DNA TGTGCCAGCAATGAGGGACAGGATAATCAGCCCCAGCATTTT. This sequence encodes CASNEGQDNQPQHF.

The rearrangement joins TRBV10-3 to TRBJ2-7; 11 bases fit TRBD2. V was pared by 0 bases and J by 3 bases, with 10 bases of the junction left unmatched. The CDR3 extends over 18 amino acids. CDR1 ENHRY and CDR2 SYGVKD come from the germline V gene. The CDR3 bases are TGTGCCATCAGTGAGTCGAATAGCGGGGGGGGTCTGTTCTACGAGCAGTACTTC. Its protein product is CAISESNSGGGLFYEQYF.

This clone showed up just a few times. This chain joins TRBV19 and TRBJ1-3, with D unclear. The germline V gene has CDR1 LNHDA and CDR2 SQIVND (reference sequence). The CDR3 is made up of 15 amino acids. V was pared by 4 bases and J by 1 base, with 11 bases between. Here the CDR3 DNA reads TGTGCCAGTAGTAATAGTGCGGCTTCTGGAAACACCATATATTTT. This translates into CASSNSAASGNTIYF. Drawing the rest from reference TRBV19 and TRBJ1-3, the complete variable domain is DGGITQSPKYLFRKEGQNVTLSCEQNLNHDAMYWYRQDPGQGLRLIYYSQIVNDFQKGDIAEGYSVSREKKESFPLTVTSAQKNPTAFYLCASSNSAASGNTIYFGEGSWLTVV.

This rearrangement joins TRBV9 to TRBJ2-5; 7 positions agree with TRBD1. The CDR3 spans 15 residues. V lost 4 bases and J lost 5; bases outside the gene matches: 11. The germline V gene encodes CDR1 SGDLS and CDR2 YYNGEE. The CDR3 region is CASSSQTGQEETQYF. CDR3 bases: TGTGCCAGCAGCTCACAGACAGGGCAGGAGGAGACCCAGTACTTC. Full variable domain (remainder filled in from reference TRBV9 and TRBJ2-5): DSGVTQTPKHLITATGQRVTLRCSPRSGDLSVYWYQQSLDQGLQFLIQYYNGEERAKGNILERFSAQQFPDLHSELNLSSLELGDSALYFCASSSQTGQEETQYFGPGTRLLVL.

This chain joins TRBV30 and TRBJ2-3, with 10 bases identical to TRBD1. The CDR3 is made up of 15 amino acids. Per the germline V gene, CDR1 is GTSNPN and CDR2 is SVGIG (reference sequence). V lost 5 bases and J lost 2; bases outside the gene matches: 7. In DNA form, the CDR3 reads TGTGCCTGGGAGGCCGGGACAGGGGACACAGATACGCAGTATTTT. It encodes CAWEAGTGDTDTQYF.

This clone was counted a few times. The gene calls are TRBV5-5 and TRBJ2-1; D perhaps matches TRBD1 (5 bases). CDR1 and CDR2 (germline): SGHKS, YYEKEE (reference sequence). The V gene lost 1 base and the J gene lost 5 bases, with 19 bases spanning the gap. This CDR3 comprises 17 residues. The CDR3 DNA sequence: TGTGCCAGCAGCTTGTTCCCAACAGGCCTACTTGACAATGAGCAGTTCTTC. It is translated as CASSLFPTGLLDNEQFF.

On this clone itself: Other DNA sequences in the sample encode the same CDR3. V and J are TRBV4-3 and TRBJ2-2; maybe TRBD2 (5 bases). V was shortened by 0 bases and J by 4 bases, with 12 bases between the two germline ends. The CDR3 length is 16 residues. Germline V gives CDR1 LGHNA, CDR2 YSLEER. The CDR3 coding sequence is TGCGCCAGCAGCCAAGATCGGGGTCTTCCCACCGGGGAGCTGTTTTTT. Amino acid sequence: CASSQDRGLPTGELFF.

The rearrangement joins TRBV6-2 or TRBV6-3 to TRBJ2-1, with 8 bases identical to TRBD2. The J segment lost 4 bases and the V segment lost 0 bases, leaving 8 bases of the junction unmatched. The germline V gene has CDR1 MNHEY and CDR2 SVGEGT. The CDR3 runs to 17 residues. CDR3 in amino acids: CASSYSNWRGAYNEQFF. The DNA for the CDR3 is TGTGCCAGCAGTTACTCGAACTGGCGGGGGGCTTACAATGAGCAGTTCTTC.

The rearrangement uses TRBV7-9 and TRBJ2-2; 14 positions match TRBD2. The junction had 5 bases not matched to a gene; V was cut back by 5 bases and J by 0 bases. The CDR3 runs to 18 residues. Per the germline V gene, CDR1 is SEHNR and CDR2 is FQNEAQ (reference sequence). The CDR3 loop reads CASSRGLAGASNTGELFF. CDR3 DNA: TGTGCCAGCAGCCGGGGACTAGCGGGGGCCTCGAACACCGGGGAGCTGTTTTTT.

The chain recombines TRBV5-6 with TRBJ2-3, with 7 bases that match TRBD2. Germline-derived CDR1 and CDR2 are SGHDT and YYEEEE. This CDR3 region has 16 residues. V trimming: 6 bases; J trimming: 3 bases; junction bases outside the gene matches: 13. The DNA for the CDR3 is TGTGCCAGCATCAACCTAGCGGTCCCTCTAACAGATACGCAGTATTTT. Translated: CASINLAVPLTDTQYF.

The genes are TRBV10-2 and TRBJ1-1, with 10 nucleotides matching TRBD1. This CDR3 comprises 14 residues. The J segment lost 5 bases and the V segment lost 5 bases, leaving 5 bases of the junction unmatched. Germline V lookup: CDR1 WSHSY, CDR2 SAAADI. CDR3 region: CASSWGQGRTEAFF. DNA of the CDR3: TGCGCCAGCAGTTGGGGACAGGGGAGGACTGAAGCTTTCTTT.

The V and J genes are TRBV27 and TRBJ2-1, with 14 bases that match TRBD2. This CDR3 is 17 amino acids long. Unmatched junction bases numbered 12, after V lost 6 bases and J lost 8 bases. Germline assignment: CDR1 MNHEY and CDR2 SMNVEV (reference sequence). The chain's CDR3 is CASSGLAGGYKGDEQFF. As DNA, the CDR3 is TGTGCCAGCAGCGGACTAGCGGGGGGCTACAAAGGGGATGAGCAGTTCTTC.

V gene TRBV2 combines with J gene TRBJ1-4; unclear D gene. V dropped 6 bases and J dropped 0 bases, with 14 bases sitting between them. This CDR3 spans 16 amino acids. Germline lookup yields CDR1 SNHLY and CDR2 FYNNEI. The CDR3 loop is CASRFGRDSTNEKLFF. CDR3 in DNA: TGTGCCAGCAGGTTTGGACGGGATTCAACTAATGAAAAACTGTTTTTT. Supplemented by reference TRBV2 and TRBJ1-4, the full variable domain reads EPEVTQTPSHQVTQMGQEVILRCVPISNHLYFYWYRQILGQKVEFLVSFYNNEISEKSEIFDDQFSVERPDGSNFTLKIRSTKLEDSAMYFCASRFGRDSTNEKLFFGSGTQLSVL.

In DNA form, the CDR3 reads TGTGCCAGCAGTCGGGACAGCCAAGAGACCCAGTACTTC. Its translation is CASSRDSQETQYF. The genes are TRBV6-5 and TRBJ2-5; 7 positions match TRBD1. V shed 5 bases and J 1 base; nucleotides not matched to a gene: 1. CDR3 length: 13 amino acids. Germline CDR1 is MNHEY and CDR2 is SVGAGI.

The J gene is TRBJ1-1, the V gene TRBV7-2; D remains ambiguous. V was cut by 5 bases and J by 0 bases, with 13 bases left in between. The CDR3 extends over 15 amino acids. Germline values: CDR1 SGHTA, CDR2 FQGNSA. DNA of the CDR3: TGTGCCAGCAGCATTTCAGGATTCATGAACACTGAAGCTTTCTTT. Protein: CASSISGFMNTEAFF.

The chain couples TRBV2 to TRBJ2-1; a weak D match, TRBD2 (5 bases). Looked up from germline, CDR1 is SNHLY and CDR2 is FYNNEI. CDR3 length: 14 amino acids. V was trimmed by 0 bases and J by 9 bases, leaving 12 bases between them. The CDR3 coding sequence is TGTGCCAGCAGTGAAGCACGAGGCCGGGGTGAGCAGTTCTTC. Translated: CASSEARGRGEQFF.

The chain is built from TRBV11-2 and TRBJ2-1, with D possibly matching TRBD1 (6 bases). The CDR3 consists of 19 residues. CDR1 and CDR2 from the germline V gene are SGHAT and FQNNGV. The V end was cut by 1 base, the J end by 3 bases, with 22 bases between. This CDR3 reads CASSLGRGYSPDSYNEQFF. The CDR3 nucleotides read TGTGCCAGCAGCTTAGGAAGGGGGTATTCACCGGACAGCTACAATGAGCAGTTCTTC.

This clone has only one observation. The chain joins TRBV5-1 to TRBJ2-5; TRBD2 matches at 8 bases. Germline trimming cut 4 bases from V and 4 bases from J; bases unmatched to any gene: 9. Germline CDR1 is SGHRS and CDR2 is YFSETQ. CDR3 size: 15 residues. This CDR3 reads CASSEGSGARETQYF. DNA of the CDR3: TGCGCCAGCAGCGAAGGTAGCGGGGCCCGAGAGACCCAGTACTTC.

This chain links TRBV4-3 with TRBJ1-2; D is undetermined. Trimming removed 0 bases at V and 4 bases at J, with 12 bases between. The germline gives CDR1 LGHNA, CDR2 YSLEER. CDR3 length: 15 amino acids. CDR3 sequence reads: CASSQDSSARYGYTF. In nucleotides, the CDR3 is TGCGCCAGCAGCCAAGACAGTTCCGCTCGCTATGGCTACACCTTC.

This clone was counted only a few times. The chain has TRBV6-5 and TRBJ1-5, with TRBD1 matching 8 bases. The CDR3 spans 15 residues. The V gene's germline CDR1 is MNHEY and CDR2 SVGAGI. Losses at the gene ends were 7 bases for V and 4 bases for J; bases not matched to a gene: 9. The CDR3 region is CASTPRGHLNQPQHF. In nucleotides, the CDR3 is TGTGCCAGCACCCCCAGGGGGCATTTAAATCAGCCCCAGCATTTT.

The sample holds a few counts of this clone. V and J are TRBV19 and TRBJ1-4, with a weak D call TRBD1 (5 bases). V was pared by 7 bases and J by 8 bases, with 11 bases between. The CDR3 consists of 12 residues. The V gene's germline CDR1 is LNHDA and CDR2 SQIVND (reference sequence). CDR3 amino acids: CASKGDVEKLFF. The CDR3 DNA reads TGTGCCAGTAAAGGGGATGTGGAAAAACTGTTTTTT.

The chain couples TRBV2 to TRBJ2-1; TRBD2 agrees at 12 bases. The CDR3 extends over 17 amino acids. Trimming took 6 bases from V and 0 from J; bases not matched to a gene: 6. Germline assignment: CDR1 SNHLY and CDR2 FYNNEI. The CDR3 DNA reads as TGTGCCAGCAGGCTAGCGGGGGGGCTTCTCTCCTACAATGAGCAGTTCTTC. This sequence encodes CASRLAGGLLSYNEQFF.